A selection of T cell receptor beta chains follows, all from one sample in a study of chemoradiotherapy in HPV16-positive cancers. The assay was immunoSEQ multiplex PCR, and TCRdb's table has in-frame clones only and misses some. The sample has about 25,000 clones; approximately 93% are singletons. Sampling was conducted from a patient who underwent chemoradiotherapy. The receptors were sampled from a human donor with HPV-associated anogenital cancer. CDR3s include the opening cysteine and the closing phenylalanine or tryptophan. Fields, in order: clone size, V gene, J gene, D gene, CDR3 protein, CDR3 DNA. The D gene is left open where the match is weak. Only some rows state a clone size, as once, few, many or a class for expanded clones.

>-|TRBV19|TRBJ2-7|-
CASSPSGLSGQYF
TGTGCCAGTAGTCCGTCGGGGCTGTCCGGGCAGTACTTC
>once|TRBV4-1|TRBJ2-2|-
CASSPGGRQWAGELFF
TGCGCCAGCAGCCCCGGGGGCCGGCAATGGGCCGGGGAGCTGTTTTTT
>-|TRBV30|TRBJ2-7|-
CAWGKLQGYEQYF
TGTGCCTGGGGGAAACTTCAGGGGTACGAGCAGTACTTC
>-|TRBV18|TRBJ2-2|-
CASSPPRGRRDTGELFF
TGTGCCAGCTCACCCCCGCGGGGGCGCCGGGACACCGGGGAGCTGTTTTTT
>-|TRBV29-1|TRBJ1-2|-
CSATFGQGGGYGYTF
TGCAGCGCCACCTTTGGGCAAGGGGGAGGCTATGGCTACACCTTC
>once|TRBV10-2|TRBJ2-5|-
CASRRGQGLETQYF
TGCGCCAGCAGACGAGGGCAGGGTCTAGAGACCCAGTACTTC
>-|TRBV5-6|TRBJ1-3|-
CASSLGDRISGNTIYF
TGTGCCAGCAGCTTGGGGGACCGAATCTCTGGAAACACCATATATTTT
>-|TRBV6-1|TRBJ1-4|-
CASSEAEKLFF
TGTGCCAGCAGTGAAGCGGAAAAACTGTTTTTT
>-|TRBV28|TRBJ2-1|-
CASSLLTNEQFF
TGTGCCAGCAGTTTGTTGACCAATGAGCAGTTCTTC
>-|TRBV9|TRBJ2-3|-
CASGGTDTQYF
TGTGCCAGCGGAGGCACAGATACGCAGTATTTT
>-|TRBV7-9|TRBJ2-5|TRBD1
CASSLFRTGGLETQYF
TGTGCCAGCAGCTTATTCCGTACAGGGGGCCTAGAGACCCAGTACTTC
>few|TRBV28|TRBJ1-2|TRBD1
CASSLPQGAGYGYTF
TGTGCCAGCAGTCTCCCCCAGGGGGCTGGCTATGGCTACACCTTC
>-|TRBV4-2|TRBJ2-1|TRBD1
CASSQDRARTGTSSYNEQFF
TGTGCCAGCAGCCAAGATCGAGCTAGGACAGGGACGAGCTCCTACAATGAGCAGTTCTTC
>-|TRBV28|TRBJ2-5|-
CASSLSPGLGGLETQYF
TGTGCCAGCAGTTTAAGTCCTGGTCTAGGGGGTCTTGAGACCCAGTACTTC
>-|TRBV19|TRBJ2-3|TRBD2
CASSKGLVSDTQYF
TGTGCCAGTAGTAAGGGACTAGTCTCAGATACGCAGTATTTT
>-|TRBV28|TRBJ2-3|TRBD1
CASSRGTGGADTQYF
TGTGCCAGCAGCCGAGGGACAGGGGGCGCAGATACGCAGTATTTT
>-|TRBV5-6|TRBJ2-2|TRBD2
CASSFSGRVRSGELFF
TGTGCCAGCAGCTTTAGCGGGAGGGTTCGTAGCGGGGAGCTGTTTTTT
>-|TRBV9|TRBJ2-3|TRBD2
CASSLGLAVSTDTQYF
TGTGCCAGCAGCCTGGGACTAGCGGTTAGCACAGATACGCAGTATTTT
>-|TRBV19|TRBJ2-2|-
CASSITAGRSTGELFF
TGTGCCAGTAGTATTACAGCCGGGAGAAGTACCGGGGAGCTGTTTTTT
>-|TRBV27|TRBJ2-7|TRBD2
CASSLRLSSGGKQYF
TGTGCCAGCAGTTTACGTTTGTCTAGCGGGGGGAAGCAGTACTTC
>-|TRBV28|TRBJ1-2|TRBD1
CASSLTGGNYGYTF
TGTGCCAGCAGCTTGACAGGGGGGAATTATGGCTACACCTTC
>-|TRBV12-5|TRBJ2-1|TRBD2
CASGLVQSPSGRYNEQFF
TGTGCTAGTGGTTTGGTACAATCGCCCAGCGGGAGATATAATGAGCAGTTCTTC
>-|TRBV7-8|TRBJ1-5|-
CASSYGGGKNQPQHF
TGTGCCAGCAGCTACGGGGGCGGTAAGAATCAGCCCCAGCATTTT
>-|TRBV5-1|TRBJ2-5|-
CASSFTGARKTQYF
TGCGCCAGCAGCTTTACGGGGGCGAGGAAGACCCAGTACTTC
>-|TRBV19|TRBJ1-2|-
CASSIEPQTWGDAHYGYTF
TGTGCCAGTAGTATAGAACCCCAAACCTGGGGGGATGCTCACTATGGCTACACCTTC
>-|TRBV25-1|TRBJ1-6|TRBD1
CASRGQGDNSPLHF
TGTGCCAGCAGAGGACAGGGAGATAATTCACCCCTCCACTTT
>-|TRBV7-2|TRBJ2-5|-
CASSSTGWDQYF
TGTGCCAGCAGCTCCACCGGTTGGGACCAGTACTTC
>-|TRBV9|TRBJ1-2|-
CASSEQNYGYTF
TGTGCCAGCAGCGAACAGAACTATGGCTACACCTTC
>-|TRBV5-1|TRBJ2-1|-
CASSFASSYNEQFF
TGCGCCAGCAGCTTTGCTAGTAGCTACAATGAGCAGTTCTTC
>-|TRBV7-2|TRBJ2-7|-
CASSLTTGPTYEQYF
TGTGCCAGCAGCTTAACGACAGGCCCCACCTACGAGCAGTACTTC
>-|TRBV15|TRBJ1-2|-
CATSRGDTYTF
TGTGCCACCAGCAGGGGAGATACGTACACCTTC
>-|TRBV7-8|TRBJ1-2|-
CASSLAIEGRGYTF
TGTGCCAGCAGCTTAGCGATTGAGGGACGAGGCTACACCTTC
>-|TRBV7-2|TRBJ1-5|-
CASSLDPRLTYQPQHF
TGTGCCAGCAGCTTAGACCCCCGGCTGACATATCAGCCCCAGCATTTT
>-|TRBV4-1|TRBJ2-5|TRBD2
CASSRRLAGYEEETQYF
TGCGCCAGCAGCCGCAGACTAGCGGGATATGAGGAAGAGACCCAGTACTTC
>-|TRBV21-1|TRBJ2-2|-
CASSQGHLNTGELFF
TGTGCCAGCAGCCAGGGACACCTGAACACCGGGGAGCTGTTTTTT
>once|TRBV6-5|TRBJ2-7|TRBD2
CASSYGQLAGAYEQYF
TGTGCCAGCAGTTACGGTCAGCTAGCGGGGGCCTACGAGCAGTACTTC